The 28 T cell receptor beta chains given below trace back to one sample, sequenced in a study of early T cells in non-severe SARS-CoV-2 infection. TCRdb reanalysed the 5' RACE reads using MiXCR and keeps one entry per CDR3 protein. The table shows about 60,000 distinct CDR3 sequences, with 14% to 15% occurring only once. The material was whole blood, obtained at baseline. The source of these receptors is an adult who was a healthcare worker with PCR-confirmed SARS-CoV-2 infection or an uninfected control (not recorded which).

This clonotype appeared many times. The gene calls are TRBV20-1 and TRBJ2-2; 8 positions agree with TRBD2. Per germline, CDR1 DFQATT and CDR2 SNEGSKA (reference sequence). With 0 bases clipped from V and 4 bases from J, the junction kept 4 bases outside the gene matches. This CDR3 spans 15 amino acids. CDR3 protein: CSARDRAGGTGELFF. In DNA, the CDR3 is TGCAGTGCTAGAGATCGCGCGGGAGGCACCGGGGAGCTGTTTTTT.

The chain couples TRBV12-3 or TRBV12-4 to TRBJ2-7; TRBD2 is a possible D gene (5 bases). The CDR3 totals 15 residues. Deletions cut 2 bases from V and 7 bases from J, with 18 bases between. In DNA form, the CDR3 reads TGTGCCAGCAGTTTACAAAGCGGAAAGTACGGGGAGCAGTACTTC. It codes for CASSLQSGKYGEQYF.

V and J are TRBV2 and TRBJ2-1, with TRBD2 as a possible D gene (5 bases). Germline CDR1 and CDR2: SNHLY and FYNNEI. V was cut by 7 bases and J by 8 bases, with 12 bases left in between. CDR3 size: 12 residues. CDR3: CASTLGEYEQFF. The CDR3, as DNA: TGTGCCAGCACCCTTGGGGAGTATGAGCAGTTCTTC.

This clonotype has more than one count but fewer than ten. This sequence joins TRBV12-3 or TRBV12-4 and TRBJ2-2, with 7 bases aligning to TRBD1. With 4 bases clipped from V and 2 bases from J, the junction kept 10 bases outside the gene matches. CDR3 length: 17 amino acids. The CDR3 here is CASSSPSGQLNTGELFF. The CDR3 coding sequence is TGTGCCAGCAGTTCGCCATCGGGACAGTTAAACACCGGGGAGCTGTTTTTT.

The V gene is TRBV7-6, the J gene TRBJ2-7, with no clear D. V lost 4 bases and J lost 0, with 10 bases in between. The germline V gene has CDR1 SGHVS and CDR2 FNYEAQ. CDR3 length: 14 residues. The CDR3 sequence is CASSSTYNSYEQYF. In DNA, the CDR3 is TGTGCCAGCAGCTCGACTTACAACTCCTACGAGCAGTACTTC.

V and J are TRBV11-2 and TRBJ2-7, with D possibly TRBD1 on 6 matching bases. Trimming left V 5 bases short and J 3 bases short, with 23 bases between. The CDR3 sequence is 17 residues long. CDR1 is SGHAT, CDR2 FQNNGV, per germline. In nucleotides, the CDR3 is TGTGCCAGCAGCCAGCGAGGGGGTACTAACGTCGGCTACGAGCAGTACTTC. Amino acid sequence: CASSQRGGTNVGYEQYF.

The chain employs TRBV20-1 and TRBJ2-6, with D possibly matching TRBD2 (6 bases). V lost 5 bases and J 0 bases, leaving 11 bases between the germline ends. The germline V gene has CDR1 DFQATT and CDR2 SNEGSKA (reference sequence). The CDR3 loop spans 15 amino acids. The CDR3 sequence: CSAGSGSSGANVLTF. The DNA of the CDR3 is TGCAGTGCTGGCTCCGGGAGCTCTGGGGCCAACGTCCTGACTTTC.

This clonotype was found a few times. As DNA, the CDR3 is TGTGCCAGCGGAGCCGGGTCTTTGCATAATTCACCCCTCCACTTT. Its translation: CASGAGSLHNSPLHF. The chain combines TRBV6-5 with TRBJ1-6; D is unclear. Germline V gives CDR1 MNHEY, CDR2 SVGAGI. V was cut by 8 bases and J by 5 bases, with 16 bases left in between. There are 15 residues in the CDR3.

This clonotype was seen a few times. The genes are TRBV28 and TRBJ1-6; TRBD1 matches at 8 bases. The V segment lost 6 bases and the J segment 0 bases; nucleotides outside the gene matches: 13. Germline CDR1 and CDR2: MDHEN and SYDVKM. CDR3 length: 19 amino acids. DNA for the CDR3: TGTGCCAGCAGCTCCCGACAGGGGTCCGCAAGCTCCTATAATTCACCCCTCCACTTT. This codes for CASSSRQGSASSYNSPLHF.

This clonotype was recorded a few times. V gene TRBV11-2 combines with J gene TRBJ2-5, with D unresolved. This CDR3 comprises 15 residues. Germline loops: CDR1 SGHAT, CDR2 FQNNGV. V dropped 1 base and J dropped 2 bases, with 11 bases sitting between them. The DNA for the CDR3 is TGTGCCAGCAGCTTAGTGGGTGGGGTTCAAGAGACCCAGTACTTC. Protein product: CASSLVGGVQETQYF.

This rearrangement joins TRBV24-1 to TRBJ2-2; no clear D. CDR3 length equals 16 residues. The ends were cut back, 4 bases at V and 4 bases at J, with 15 bases in the middle. CDR1 KGHDR and CDR2 SFDVKD come from the germline V gene. The CDR3 region has the DNA TGTGCCACCAGTGACCGCTCGCATACCTTCACCGGGGAGCTGTTTTTT. Amino acids: CATSDRSHTFTGELFF.

In this sample, this clonotype turned up a few times. This rearrangement joins TRBV11-1 to TRBJ2-1, with D unclear. This CDR3 has 14 residues. CDR1 is SGHAT and CDR2 is FQDESV in the germline V gene (reference sequence). V was trimmed by 5 bases and J by 5 bases, leaving 13 bases between them. The CDR3 sequence is CASSLQLSDNEQFF. Here the CDR3 DNA reads TGTGCCAGCAGCCTACAGCTCAGTGACAATGAGCAGTTCTTC.

V gene TRBV3-1 combines with J gene TRBJ1-1; D might be TRBD1 (6 bases). The germline V gene has CDR1 LGHDT and CDR2 YNNKEL (reference sequence). The CDR3 spans 12 residues. The CDR3 is CASHREGTEAFF. DNA of the CDR3: TGTGCTTCGCACAGGGAGGGCACTGAAGCTTTCTTT.

V is TRBV6-1 and J is TRBJ1-3, with no clear D. The germline CDR1 and CDR2 sequences are MNHNS and SASEGT. This CDR3 region has 14 residues. The CDR3 DNA sequence: TGTGGGAGCAGCTCCGGAGCCCTCTACTACACCATATATTTT. This translates into CGSSSGALYYTIYF.

CDR3 coding DNA: TGTGCCAGCAGCTTATCAATCCAGGGCTATAATTCACCCCTCCACTTT. Translated: CASSLSIQGYNSPLHF. This chain links TRBV11-2 with TRBJ1-6, with D possibly TRBD1 on 5 matching bases. The CDR3 is 16 residues long. Germline CDR1 reads SGHAT; CDR2 reads FQNNGV. Trimming cost V 2 bases and J 3 bases, with 11 bases left between them. The full variable domain, with the rest looked up from reference TRBV11-2 and TRBJ1-6, is EAGVAQSPRYKIIEKRQSVAFWCNPISGHATLYWYQQILGQGPKLLIQFQNNGVVDDSQLPKDRFSAERLKGVDSTLKIQPAKLEDSAVYLCASSLSIQGYNSPLHFGNGTRLTVT.

The V and J genes are TRBV27 and TRBJ1-5, with 7 bases identical to TRBD1. V shed 7 bases, J shed 1 base, and the junction held 7 bases outside the gene matches. CDR1 and CDR2 (germline): MNHEY, SMNVEV (reference sequence). This CDR3 is 15 amino acids long. The CDR3 loop is CASTSQGLSNQPQHF. The CDR3 nucleotides read TGTGCCAGCACCTCACAGGGGCTCAGCAATCAGCCCCAGCATTTT.

This clonotype was seen many times. The chain employs TRBV12-3 or TRBV12-4 and TRBJ2-6, with D possibly being TRBD2 (6 bases). The CDR3 has 19 residues. The germline V and J ends were trimmed by 1 base and 0 bases, with 16 bases remaining between them. The CDR3 here is CASSLESGEDHSGANVLTF. CDR3 nucleotide sequence: TGTGCCAGCAGTTTAGAGTCGGGGGAGGACCACTCTGGGGCCAACGTCCTGACTTTC.

This clonotype has a count of ten or more. The chain is built from TRBV5-1 and TRBJ1-5; D not certain. V was clipped by 4 bases and J by 4 bases, with 12 bases between them. CDR1 SGHRS and CDR2 YFSETQ come from the germline V gene. This CDR3 comprises 14 residues. The CDR3 loop is CASSAGSLNQPQHF. CDR3 DNA sequence: TGCGCCAGCAGCGCCGGGTCCCTAAATCAGCCCCAGCATTTT.

The J gene is TRBJ2-1, the V gene TRBV10-3; D assignment may be TRBD1 or TRBD2 (6 bases each). Deletions cut 6 bases from V and 5 bases from J, with 17 bases between. The CDR3 consists of 15 residues. The germline CDR1 and CDR2 sequences are ENHRY and SYGVKD. The CDR3 DNA sequence: TGTGCCATCAGCAGAACTAGTCGGGGGCACAATGAGCAGTTCTTC. Translation: CAISRTSRGHNEQFF.

The chain recombines TRBV6-5 with TRBJ2-5; a possible D gene is TRBD1 (6 bases). This CDR3 is built from 13 residues. The V and J ends lost 8 bases and 7 bases respectively, with 17 bases between them. Germline lookup yields CDR1 MNHEY and CDR2 SVGAGI. The CDR3 DNA sequence: TGTGCCAGCGCCTGGGACACCACCAGGACCCAGTACTTC. Translation: CASAWDTTRTQYF.

This rearrangement joins TRBV11-2 to TRBJ2-2, with D perhaps TRBD1 (6 bases). The germline V and J ends were trimmed by 9 bases and 0 bases, with 14 bases remaining between them. Looked up from germline, CDR1 is SGHAT and CDR2 is FQNNGV. The CDR3 totals 15 residues. CDR3 sequence: CASTRGSANTGELFF. For the CDR3, the DNA is TGTGCCAGTACGAGGGGGAGCGCGAACACCGGGGAGCTGTTTTTT.

This clonotype was counted between two and nine times. V usage is TRBV5-4 and J usage is TRBJ2-7; TRBD1 matches 7 bases. Unmatched junction bases numbered 8, after V lost 1 base and J lost 1 base. CDR1 and CDR2 from the germline V gene are SGHNT and YYREEE (reference sequence). The CDR3 is made up of 16 amino acids. The CDR3 sequence: CASSLLSVTGSYEQYF. CDR3 nucleotides: TGTGCCAGCAGCTTGTTATCGGTGACAGGGTCCTACGAGCAGTACTTC.

The chain links TRBV14 to TRBJ2-2; D gene unclear. From germline, CDR1 is SGHDN and CDR2 FVKESK. This CDR3 region has 12 residues. Trimming took off 6 bases at V and 2 bases at J, with 4 bases between the two ends. The CDR3 DNA reads TGTGCCAGCAGTTTCAACACCGGGGAGCTGTTTTTT. This translates into CASSFNTGELFF.

This clonotype was observed many times. The chain joins TRBV2 to TRBJ2-7; D possibly corresponds to TRBD1 (5 bases). Germline lookup yields CDR1 SNHLY and CDR2 FYNNEI. Trimming took 7 bases from V and 0 from J, leaving 13 bases between them. The CDR3 totals 14 residues. The chain's CDR3 is CASIDRPSSYEQYF. The CDR3 region has the DNA TGTGCCAGCATCGACAGACCTAGCTCCTACGAGCAGTACTTC. Full variable domain (rest looked up from reference TRBV2 and TRBJ2-7): EPEVTQTPSHQVTQMGQEVILRCVPISNHLYFYWYRQILGQKVEFLVSFYNNEISEKSEIFDDQFSVERPDGSNFTLKIRSTKLEDSAMYFCASIDRPSSYEQYFGPGTRLTVT.

The J gene is TRBJ2-2, the V gene TRBV7-9, with TRBD2 identical over 7 bases. The CDR3 has 14 amino acids. Trimming at V came to 10 bases and at J to 3 bases, leaving 8 bases not matched to a gene. CDR1 is SEHNR and CDR2 is FQNEAQ in the germline V gene (reference sequence). CDR3 nucleotide sequence: TGTGCCATCGTTCTAGCGGTCCACACCGGGGAGCTGTTTTTT. Amino acid sequence: CAIVLAVHTGELFF.

This clonotype was observed a handful of times. The chain links TRBV11-1 to TRBJ2-1; a possible D gene is TRBD2 (5 bases). Germline V gene lookup returns CDR1 SGHAT and CDR2 FQDESV (reference sequence). The length of the CDR3 is 15 residues. Between the trimmed V and J ends, which lost 4 bases and 0 bases, there was a span of 10 bases. Here the CDR3 DNA reads TGTGCCAGCAGCTGGGAGACTAACTCCTACAATGAGCAGTTCTTC. Translation: CASSWETNSYNEQFF. The full variable domain, its missing parts supplied by reference TRBV11-1 and TRBJ2-1, is EAEVAQSPRYKITEKSQAVAFWCDPISGHATLYWYRQILGQGPELLVQFQDESVVDDSQLPKDRFSAERLKGVDSTLKIQPAELGDSAMYLCASSWETNSYNEQFFGPGTRLTVL.

This clonotype was detected many times. This chain uses TRBV3-1 with TRBJ2-5; TRBD2 matches at 10 bases. The CDR3 extends over 15 amino acids. CDR1 LGHDT and CDR2 YNNKEL come from the germline V gene (reference sequence). J lost 4 bases, V lost 3 bases, and 5 bases had no gene match. This CDR3 is CASSQDGLAAETQYF. Here the CDR3 DNA reads TGTGCCAGCAGCCAGGACGGACTAGCGGCAGAGACCCAGTACTTC.

This clonotype was detected a few times. The rearrangement links TRBV19 to TRBJ2-5, with D uncertain. The germline V gene has CDR1 LNHDA and CDR2 SQIVND (reference sequence). The CDR3 is made up of 14 amino acids. With 5 bases removed from V and 6 bases from J, the gap between germline ends came to 16 bases. The CDR3 loop reads CASSPLPETKTQYF. DNA for the CDR3: TGTGCCAGTAGTCCTTTGCCTGAGACAAAGACCCAGTACTTC.